A selection of T cell receptor beta chains follows, all from one sample in a study of cytotoxic CD8 clonotypes in ibrutinib-treated CLL. Sequenced by immunoSEQ multiplex PCR; TCRdb stores in-frame clones only, minus some. This table has some 140,000 clones, around four fifths appearing once. Here the sequenced sample was PBMCs, taken after 24 months of ibrutinib treatment. The receptors come from a human donor with chronic lymphocytic leukemia. CDR3s include the opening cysteine and the closing phenylalanine or tryptophan. D genes are given only for firm matches. Not every row has a clone size; where given, it reads once, few, many or a size class.

.	.	TRBJ2-7	TRBV5-4	TGTGCCAGCAGCGCGGGACAGATCTACGAGCAGTACTTC	CASSAGQIYEQYF
.	once	TRBJ2-3	TRBV20-1	TGCAGGGTAGGGGATACGCAGTATTTT	CRVGDTQYF
TRBD1	once	TRBJ1-1	TRBV29-1	TGCAGCGTTGACGGGGGACAGGGTTACACTGAAGCTTTCTTT	CSVDGGQGYTEAFF
.	.	TRBJ1-2	TRBV9	TGTGCCAGCAAGGGTAACTATGGCTACACCTTC	CASKGNYGYTF
TRBD1	few	TRBJ1-6	TRBV7-3	TGTGCCAGCAGCTCGACAGGGGCGAATTCACCCCTCCACTTT	CASSSTGANSPLHF
.	once	TRBJ2-7	TRBV5-4	TGTGCCAGCAGCCCCGGACTACCGGGACACGAGCAGTACTTC	CASSPGLPGHEQYF
.	.	TRBJ1-5	TRBV19	TGTGCCAGTAGTATTTCAGGGAGCAATCAGCCCCAGCATTTT	CASSISGSNQPQHF
TRBD1	.	TRBJ2-5	TRBV7-2	TGTGCCAGCAGGATTTCGACAGGGGTCGAGACCCAGTACTTC	CASRISTGVETQYF
.	.	TRBJ2-1	TRBV9	TGTGCCAGCAGCGTACTGGCGGGCTCTGTATTTAATGAGCAGTTCTTC	CASSVLAGSVFNEQFF
TRBD1	.	TRBJ2-1	TRBV4-3	TGCGCCAGCAGCCCTGACAGGGGTGGGGCAAGGGACAATGAGCAGTTCTTC	CASSPDRGGARDNEQFF
TRBD1	once	TRBJ2-4	TRBV5-4	TGTGCCAGCAGCTTGGCTGTTACGACAGGGGGGGACATTCAGTACTTC	CASSLAVTTGGDIQYF
TRBD1	.	TRBJ1-2	TRBV27	TGTGCCAGCAGTTTGATGGGACAGCCGATAGGCTATGGCTACACCTTC	CASSLMGQPIGYGYTF
.	large	TRBJ2-7	TRBV7-3	TGTGCCAGCAGCTTAGTTAGGGACAACTACTACGAGCAGTACTTC	CASSLVRDNYYEQYF
.	.	TRBJ1-1	TRBV11-2	TGTGCCAGCAGCCCCCCCGTCGGGGGGCGCACTGAAGCTTTCTTT	CASSPPVGGRTEAFF
.	.	TRBJ1-6	TRBV28	TGTGCCAGCAGTTTACCCACGAGCTCCTATAATTCACCCCTCCACTTT	CASSLPTSSYNSPLHF
.	.	TRBJ2-3	TRBV15	TGTGCCACCAGCAGAGAAAGTACAGATACGCAGTATTTT	CATSRESTDTQYF
.	.	TRBJ2-7	TRBV29-1	TGCAGCGGCGGGGGGCAGGGGGCCTACGAGCAGTACTTC	CSGGGQGAYEQYF
TRBD1	.	TRBJ1-5	TRBV6-1	TGTGCCAGCAGGGGCGGACAGGGTAGCAATCAGCCCCAGCATTTT	CASRGGQGSNQPQHF
TRBD2	.	TRBJ2-5	TRBV5-6	TGTGCCAGCAGCGTGGGACTAGCGGGGATTCAAGGGACCCAGTACTTC	CASSVGLAGIQGTQYF
.	.	TRBJ2-7	TRBV19	TGTGCCAGTAGTACCCAGGGCTCCTACGAGCAGTACTTC	CASSTQGSYEQYF
.	.	TRBJ1-3	TRBV7-9	TGTGCCAGCAGCCCCGCGGGGGGTGGAAACACCATATATTTT	CASSPAGGGNTIYF
.	.	TRBJ1-5	TRBV6-5	TGTGCCAGCAGGGATGGAGGGACTAATCAGCCCCAGCATTTT	CASRDGGTNQPQHF
.	.	TRBJ2-1	TRBV7-9	TGTGCCAGCTTTGCCGGGGGAGTCTACAATGAGCAGTTCTTC	CASFAGGVYNEQFF
TRBD1	.	TRBJ1-5	TRBV30	TGTGCCTGGAGTGTACGAGGGGGCCCTAATCAGCCCCAGCATTTT	CAWSVRGGPNQPQHF
.	.	TRBJ2-7	TRBV28	TGTGCCAGCAGTACGACAGGGAGGGGCTACGAGCAGTACTTC	CASSTTGRGYEQYF
.	.	TRBJ1-1	TRBV6-5	TGTGCCAGCATCAACAGGAAGAAGGACACTGAAGCTTTCTTT	CASINRKKDTEAFF
.	.	TRBJ2-7	TRBV4-3	TGCGCCAGCAGCCAAGATAGGCAGAGCCTCTACGAGCAGTACTTC	CASSQDRQSLYEQYF
.	.	TRBJ1-5	TRBV6-6	TGTGCCAGCAGTTACTCCCTAAATCAGCCCCAGCATTTT	CASSYSLNQPQHF
TRBD1	.	TRBJ2-1	TRBV5-5	TGTGCCAGCAGCTTGGAAGGGGGCGCGGTGTACAATGAGCAGTTCTTC	CASSLEGGAVYNEQFF
.	.	TRBJ1-1	TRBV5-4	TGTGCCAGCAGCATAGGGACGAACACTGAAGCTTTCTTT	CASSIGTNTEAFF
TRBD1	.	TRBJ1-1	TRBV28	TGTGCCAGCAGTTTCGCCGGACAGGGGATCGAGAACACTGAAGCTTTCTTT	CASSFAGQGIENTEAFF
.	.	TRBJ1-4	TRBV28	TGTGCCAGCAGTTGGGGCGCAACTAATGAAAAACTGTTTTTT	CASSWGATNEKLFF
.	.	TRBJ2-5	TRBV29-1	TGCAGCGTTGAAGATCAGGGGAAACAAGAGACCCAGTACTTC	CSVEDQGKQETQYF
TRBD1	.	TRBJ1-1	TRBV10-3	TGTGCCATACAGGGGACGAACACTGAAGCTTTCTTT	CAIQGTNTEAFF
.	.	TRBJ2-7	TRBV28	TGTGCCATCACCGGGCAGGGAGGAGGATTAGAGCAGTACTTC	CAITGQGGGLEQYF